This TCR beta chain was sequenced in a study of T cell repertoires in cytomegalovirus infection. For this clonotype: Its specificity is not known.

TCRdb itself ran the reads through MiXCR, one entry per CDR3 protein. The data show approximately 990,000 distinct CDR3 sequences, with around 32% seen just once and about an eighth held by the top ten. The germline gives CDR1 SGDLS, CDR2 YYNGEE. This CDR3 has 14 residues. V dropped 2 bases and J dropped 1 base, with 8 bases sitting between them. The specimen comprised cultured CD8+ T cells from PBMCs, sampled from culture after CMV antigen stimulation. The TCR was taken from a human donor in good health (CMV status not recorded). Some clones in this sample may be carry-over from other donors' samples. This sequence joins TRBV9 and TRBJ2-3, with unresolved D. The CDR3 bases are TGTGCCAGCAGCGTTTTTCAAGGCACAGATACGCAGTATTTT. Translated, it gives CASSVFQGTDTQYF.